Following are 23 T cell receptor beta chains from one sample sequenced in a study of cytomegalovirus exposure and HLA in healthy donors. Repertoires were generated with immunoSEQ multiplex PCR, while TCRdb's copy carries only in-frame clones and drops some. The sample records 100,000 to 150,000 clones, around 90% being singletons. The source material was PBMCs. Receptor source: a woman aged 18 to 35 in good health and CMV-seronegative.

The chain links TRBV5-1 to TRBJ2-7; no firm D call. Germline values: CDR1 SGHRS, CDR2 YFSETQ. With 2 bases removed from V and 0 bases from J, the gap between germline ends came to 9 bases. The CDR3 is 14 amino acids. This CDR3 reads CASSFAPISYEQYF. CDR3 coding DNA: TGCGCCAGCAGCTTCGCGCCTATCTCCTACGAGCAGTACTTC.

The chain employs TRBV18 and TRBJ2-1, with 11 bases identical to TRBD2. V shed 6 bases, J shed 1 base, and the junction held 5 bases outside the gene matches. The germline V gene has CDR1 KGHSH and CDR2 LQKENI. CDR3 length equals 16 residues. This CDR3 reads CASSRGLAGSYNEQFF. In DNA form, the CDR3 reads TGTGCCAGCTCTCGTGGACTAGCGGGTTCCTACAATGAGCAGTTCTTC.

This clone has just one count. This chain connects TRBV5-1 to TRBJ2-1, with TRBD2 identical over 12 bases. CDR1 is SGHRS, CDR2 YFSETQ, per germline. The CDR3 sequence is 15 residues long. V lost 2 bases to trimming and J lost 10 bases; unmatched junction nucleotides: 7. CDR3 DNA sequence: TGCGCCAGCAGCTTACTAGCGGGAGGCTCGGCCGAGCAGTTCTTC. This encodes CASSLLAGGSAEQFF.

This sequence joins TRBV11-2 and TRBJ1-4, with a weak D call TRBD1 (5 bases). CDR1 and CDR2 (germline): SGHAT, FQNNGV. Deletions cut 0 bases from V and 8 bases from J, with 10 bases between. The CDR3 sequence is 14 residues long. CDR3 amino acids: CASSLEGGWEKLFF. The CDR3 region has the DNA TGTGCCAGCAGCTTAGAGGGGGGATGGGAAAAACTGTTTTTT.

J is TRBJ2-1 and V is TRBV29-1; 14 bases are shared with TRBD2. V lost 7 bases to trimming and J lost 8 bases; unmatched junction nucleotides: 10. The CDR3 runs to 15 residues. CDR1 and CDR2 (germline): SQVTM, ANQGSEA. CDR3 sequence reads: CSARGTSGSKYEQFF. CDR3 nucleotide sequence: TGCAGCGCCCGAGGGACTAGCGGGAGCAAATATGAGCAGTTCTTC.

This clone has just one count. This chain uses TRBV19 with TRBJ2-1; 11 bases line up with TRBD2. The CDR3 contains 15 residues. V was clipped by 3 bases and J by 5 bases; unmatched bases: 3. Germline CDR1 and CDR2: LNHDA and SQIVND (reference sequence). CDR3 coding DNA: TGTGCCAGTAGTATGGGGACTAGCGGAAACAATGAGCAGTTCTTC. Its translation: CASSMGTSGNNEQFF.

This chain joins TRBV15 and TRBJ1-4; weak D call: TRBD1 (5 bases). This CDR3 has 18 amino acids. The germline gives CDR1 LNHNV, CDR2 YYDKDF (reference sequence). V gave up 1 base and J gave up 5 bases, with 20 bases separating them. The CDR3 region is CATSRVHVDSWANEKLFF. The CDR3 nucleotides read TGTGCCACCAGCAGAGTACATGTAGACAGTTGGGCAAATGAAAAACTGTTTTTT.

The V and J genes are TRBV19 and TRBJ2-3, with 14 bases matching TRBD2. J lost 3 bases, V lost 3 bases, and 5 bases had no gene match. Germline V gene sequence: CDR1 LNHDA, CDR2 SQIVND (reference sequence). This CDR3 contains 17 residues. This CDR3 reads CASSIGTSGRVTDTQYF. DNA for the CDR3: TGTGCCAGTAGTATCGGGACTAGCGGGAGAGTTACAGATACGCAGTATTTT.

This sequence joins TRBV11-2 and TRBJ2-1, with D possibly TRBD2 on 6 matching bases. The CDR3 has 14 amino acids. Germline V gene sequence: CDR1 SGHAT, CDR2 FQNNGV. The V end was cut by 1 base, the J end by 6 bases, with 10 bases between. Written as DNA, the CDR3 is TGTGCCAGCAGCTTAGTCGGGAGTTTCAATGAGCAGTTCTTC. This sequence encodes CASSLVGSFNEQFF.

This chain links TRBV11-3 with TRBJ1-2; 8 bases are shared with TRBD1. CDR3 length: 16 amino acids. The germline V gene encodes CDR1 SGHNT and CDR2 YENEEA. Trimming cost V 1 base and J 0 bases; bases outside gene matches: 4. In DNA form, the CDR3 reads TGTGCCAGCAGCTTAGGACGGGACAGGCCTAACTATGGCTACACCTTC. Its protein is CASSLGRDRPNYGYTF.

This clone turned up a few times. This rearrangement joins TRBV6-5 to TRBJ1-2; perhaps TRBD1 as D (5 bases). CDR1 and CDR2 from the germline V gene are MNHEY and SVGAGI. The CDR3 spans 13 residues. Trimming stripped 5 bases from V and 3 bases from J, with 10 bases between. The CDR3 protein is CASSVRVHYGYTF. The CDR3 DNA follows: TGTGCCAGCAGTGTCAGGGTGCACTATGGCTACACCTTC.

The chain joins TRBV6-1 to TRBJ2-1, with D perhaps TRBD1 (6 bases). CDR1 is MNHNS, CDR2 SASEGT, per germline. This CDR3 is built from 14 residues. The V end lost 2 bases, the J end lost 8 bases, and 13 bases lay between the germline ends. CDR3 amino acids: CASSERGFRDEQFF. Written as DNA, the CDR3 is TGTGCCAGCAGTGAAAGGGGGTTTAGGGATGAGCAGTTCTTC.

The genes are TRBV7-8 and TRBJ2-1, with D possibly TRBD1 on 5 matching bases. Germline assignment: CDR1 SGHVS and CDR2 FQNEAQ. The CDR3 has 20 amino acids. V was shortened by 5 bases and J by 10 bases, with 36 bases between the two germline ends. In DNA, the CDR3 is TGTGCCAGCAGCCCGAGCAGGTTCAGGGCAGGGAACCGCGGTGTGGTAGAGCAGTTCTTC. This encodes CASSPSRFRAGNRGVVEQFF.

The chain has TRBV10-3 and TRBJ2-3, with D perhaps matching TRBD2 (6 bases). Germline CDR1 is ENHRY and CDR2 is SYGVKD. The CDR3 has 14 amino acids. Trimming cost V 7 bases and J 5 bases, with 16 bases left between them. CDR3 coding DNA: TGTGCCATCACGGACGGGAGCATTGGAGATACGCAGTATTTT. Protein: CAITDGSIGDTQYF.

The rearrangement links TRBV4-1 to TRBJ2-7, with 10 bases fitting TRBD2. Germline V gene data show CDR1 as MGHRA and CDR2 as YSYEKL. The length of the CDR3 is 15 residues. V shed 4 bases, J shed 3 bases, and the junction held 6 bases outside the gene matches. Here the CDR3 reads CASSLSSGSSYEQYF. CDR3 nucleotide sequence: TGCGCCAGCAGCCTATCTAGCGGGAGTAGCTACGAGCAGTACTTC.

This chain connects TRBV2 to TRBJ2-5; TRBD1 aligns across 11 bases. The CDR3 consists of 15 residues. From germline, CDR1 is SNHLY and CDR2 FYNNEI. Trimming at V came to 5 bases and at J to 1 base, leaving 3 bases not matched to a gene. The CDR3 sequence: CASSPGQGVQETQYF. CDR3 DNA: TGTGCCAGCAGTCCGGGACAGGGGGTCCAAGAGACCCAGTACTTC. Complete variable domain (other parts from reference TRBV2 and TRBJ2-5): EPEVTQTPSHQVTQMGQEVILRCVPISNHLYFYWYRQILGQKVEFLVSFYNNEISEKSEIFDDQFSVERPDGSNFTLKIRSTKLEDSAMYFCASSPGQGVQETQYFGPGTRLLVL.

This clone was observed a few times. The V call is TRBV27, the J call TRBJ2-7; TRBD2 matches 7 bases. Germline V lookup: CDR1 MNHEY, CDR2 SMNVEV (reference sequence). J was trimmed by 5 bases and V by 5 bases; bases with no gene match: 15. This CDR3 is 16 amino acids long. CDR3 amino acids: CASSLSLATVRDEQYF. CDR3 DNA: TGTGCCAGCAGTCTCTCACTAGCGACCGTTCGGGACGAGCAGTACTTC.

The chain employs TRBV20-1 and TRBJ2-7; the D is unclear. The CDR3 extends over 11 amino acids. Germline CDR1 reads DFQATT; CDR2 reads SNEGSKA (reference sequence). The V end was cut by 0 bases, the J end by 3 bases, with 3 bases between. The CDR3 spells CSARDYYEQYF. In nucleotides, the CDR3 is TGCAGTGCTAGAGACTACTACGAGCAGTACTTC.

The table lists this clone with a count of one. The chain joins TRBV7-8 to TRBJ1-4; no firm D call. V lost 5 bases, J lost 6 bases, and 7 bases lay in between. The CDR3 consists of 12 residues. The germline CDR1 and CDR2 sequences are SGHVS and FQNEAQ. The CDR3, as DNA: TGTGCCAGCAGCACACATGATGAAAAACTGTTTTTT. It codes for CASSTHDEKLFF.

The chain joins TRBV5-1 to TRBJ2-2; perhaps TRBD1 as D (6 bases). V was shortened by 2 bases and J by 3 bases, with 8 bases between the two germline ends. The germline CDR1 and CDR2 sequences are SGHRS and YFSETQ. This CDR3 is 14 amino acids long. The CDR3 coding sequence is TGCGCCAGCAGCTTCGGGACACACACCGGGGAGCTGTTTTTT. Translation: CASSFGTHTGELFF.

The genes are TRBV28 and TRBJ2-7; TRBD1 aligns across 9 bases. Unmatched junction bases numbered 10, after V lost 7 bases and J lost 6 bases. The CDR3 extends over 14 amino acids. Germline V gene data show CDR1 as MDHEN and CDR2 as SYDVKM. Here the CDR3 reads CASTAGTGISEQYF. CDR3 DNA: TGTGCCAGCACCGCAGGGACAGGGATTTCCGAGCAGTACTTC.

The genes are TRBV2 and TRBJ1-4; D not certain. The germline CDR1 and CDR2 sequences are SNHLY and FYNNEI. There are 13 residues in the CDR3. Deletions cut 11 bases from V and 4 bases from J, with 14 bases between. The CDR3 coding sequence is TGTGCCGGCACAGCGGAGAATAATGAAAAACTGTTTTTT. It is translated as CAGTAENNEKLFF.

CDR3: CASSLSGSPPQHF. CDR3 nucleotides: TGTGCCAGCAGTTTATCGGGGAGCCCCCCCCAGCATTTT. The chain couples TRBV27 to TRBJ1-5; D is unclear. From germline, CDR1 is MNHEY and CDR2 SMNVEV (reference sequence). Trimming removed 0 bases at V and 10 bases at J, with 10 bases between. This CDR3 spans 13 amino acids.